These 5 T cell receptor beta chains share one sample of origin, sequenced in a study of cytomegalovirus exposure and HLA in healthy donors. The PCR used 60 Vbeta and 13 Jbeta primers. Profiling relied on immunoSEQ multiplex PCR, and the TCRdb table lists in-frame clones only, not all of them. This table holds over 150,000 clones, 60% to 80% found once. Material: PBMCs. These receptors were taken from a male donor in good health and CMV-seronegative.

This chain links TRBV27 with TRBJ2-2; D is possibly TRBD1 (6 bases). This CDR3 comprises 14 residues. Trimming pared 5 bases from V and 9 bases from J, leaving 16 bases between. Germline CDR1 reads MNHEY; CDR2 reads SMNVEV (reference sequence). The CDR3, as DNA: TGTGCCAGCAGTACGATACAGGGAACCAGGGAGCTGTTTTTT. Amino acids: CASSTIQGTRELFF.

The rearrangement joins TRBV7-8 to TRBJ1-2, with 7 bases lining up with TRBD1. The V gene end was trimmed by 8 bases and the J gene end by 4 bases; junction bases not matched to a gene: 7. This CDR3 is 13 amino acids long. Germline V CDR1 and CDR2: SGHVS, FQNEAQ. For the CDR3, the DNA is TGTGCCAGCGGGACAGAGGGCCCCTATGGCTACACCTTC. This encodes CASGTEGPYGYTF.

This chain joins TRBV9 and TRBJ2-7, with D perhaps TRBD1 (5 bases). The CDR3 covers 13 residues. Germline V lookup: CDR1 SGDLS, CDR2 YYNGEE. V dropped 2 bases and J dropped 2 bases, with 8 bases sitting between them. The CDR3 protein is CASSVDSTYEQYF. CDR3 bases: TGTGCCAGCAGCGTTGACAGCACCTACGAGCAGTACTTC.

This clone occurred a few times. The CDR3 loop is CASGAASGLQETQYF. In DNA, the CDR3 is TGTGCCTCAGGGGCGGCTAGCGGGCTCCAAGAGACCCAGTACTTC. This sequence joins TRBV4-2 and TRBJ2-5; 8 bases are shared with TRBD2. CDR1 and CDR2 from the germline V gene are LGHNA and YNFKEQ. The CDR3 runs 15 residues. V was pared by 11 bases and J by 1 base, with 12 bases of the junction left unmatched.

The chain combines TRBV27 with TRBJ2-7; 10 nucleotides align to TRBD2. V trimming: 5 bases; J trimming: 3 bases; junction bases outside the gene matches: 7. CDR3 length equals 15 residues. CDR1 MNHEY and CDR2 SMNVEV come from the germline V gene (reference sequence). CDR3 loop: CASSTRSGGFYEQYF. The CDR3 nucleotides read TGTGCCAGCAGTACCCGTAGCGGGGGGTTCTACGAGCAGTACTTC.